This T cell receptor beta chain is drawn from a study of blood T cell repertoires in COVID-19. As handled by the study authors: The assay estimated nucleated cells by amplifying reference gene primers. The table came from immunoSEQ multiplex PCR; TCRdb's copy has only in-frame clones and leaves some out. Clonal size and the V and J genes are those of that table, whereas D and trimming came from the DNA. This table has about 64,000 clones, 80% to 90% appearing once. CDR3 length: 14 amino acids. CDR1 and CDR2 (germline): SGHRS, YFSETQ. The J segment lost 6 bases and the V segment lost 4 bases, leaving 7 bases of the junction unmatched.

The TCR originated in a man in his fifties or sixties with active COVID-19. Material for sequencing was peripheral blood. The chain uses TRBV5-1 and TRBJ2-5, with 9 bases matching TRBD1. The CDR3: CASSIQGARKTQYF. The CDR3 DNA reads TGCGCCAGCAGCATACAGGGGGCTCGAAAGACCCAGTACTTC.